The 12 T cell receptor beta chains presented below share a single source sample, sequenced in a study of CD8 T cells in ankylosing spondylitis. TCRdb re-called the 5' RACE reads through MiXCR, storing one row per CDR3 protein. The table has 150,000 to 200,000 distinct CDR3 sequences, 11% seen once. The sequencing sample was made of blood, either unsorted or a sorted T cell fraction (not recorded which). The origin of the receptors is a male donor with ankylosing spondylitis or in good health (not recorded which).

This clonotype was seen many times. The CDR3 region has the DNA TGTGCCAGCAGCTTGGGGAGGGAGCAGTACTTC. Amino acids: CASSLGREQYF. The chain has TRBV5-6 and TRBJ2-7; TRBD2 might be the D (5 bases). The length of the CDR3 is 11 residues. Trimming pared 0 bases from V and 7 bases from J, leaving 5 bases between. Germline-derived CDR1 and CDR2 are SGHDT and YYEEEE.

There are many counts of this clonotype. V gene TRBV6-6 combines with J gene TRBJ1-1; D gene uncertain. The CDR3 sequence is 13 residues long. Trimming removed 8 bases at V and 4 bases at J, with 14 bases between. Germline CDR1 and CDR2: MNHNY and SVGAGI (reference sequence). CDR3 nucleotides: TGTGCCAGCGGCCATGAGGAGAGCACTGAAGCTTTCTTT. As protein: CASGHEESTEAFF.

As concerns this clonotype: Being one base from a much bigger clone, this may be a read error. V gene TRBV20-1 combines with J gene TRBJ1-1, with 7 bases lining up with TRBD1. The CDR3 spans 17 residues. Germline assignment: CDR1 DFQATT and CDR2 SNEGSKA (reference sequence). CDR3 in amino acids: CSTRDQGVWQQNTEAFF. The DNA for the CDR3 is TGCAGTACTAGAGATCAGGGGGTATGGCAGCAGAACACTGAAGCTTTCTTT.

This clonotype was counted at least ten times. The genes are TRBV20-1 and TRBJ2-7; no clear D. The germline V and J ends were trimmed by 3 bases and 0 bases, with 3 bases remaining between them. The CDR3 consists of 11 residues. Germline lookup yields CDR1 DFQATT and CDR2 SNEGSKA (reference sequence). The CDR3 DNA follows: TGCAGTGCTAGCAGCTCCTACGAGCAGTACTTC. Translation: CSASSSYEQYF.

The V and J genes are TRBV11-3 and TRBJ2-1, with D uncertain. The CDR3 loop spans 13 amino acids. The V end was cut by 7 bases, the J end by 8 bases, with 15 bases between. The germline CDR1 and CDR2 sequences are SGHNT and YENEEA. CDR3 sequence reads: CASTGPLGDEQFF. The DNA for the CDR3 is TGTGCCAGCACCGGGCCCCTAGGAGATGAGCAGTTCTTC.

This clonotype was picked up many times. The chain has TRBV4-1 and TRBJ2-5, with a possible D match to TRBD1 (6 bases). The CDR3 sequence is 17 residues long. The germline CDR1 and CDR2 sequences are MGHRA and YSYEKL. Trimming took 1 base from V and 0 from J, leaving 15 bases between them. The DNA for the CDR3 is TGCGCCAGCAGCCAAGTCGGATCGACAGGTTACCAAGAGACCCAGTACTTC. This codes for CASSQVGSTGYQETQYF.

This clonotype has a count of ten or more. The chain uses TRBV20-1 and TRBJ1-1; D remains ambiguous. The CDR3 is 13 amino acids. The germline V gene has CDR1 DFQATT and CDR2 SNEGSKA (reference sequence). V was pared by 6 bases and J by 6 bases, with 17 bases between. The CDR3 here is CSAKGSNIAEAFF. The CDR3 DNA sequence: TGCAGTGCAAAAGGGAGTAATATCGCTGAAGCTTTCTTT.

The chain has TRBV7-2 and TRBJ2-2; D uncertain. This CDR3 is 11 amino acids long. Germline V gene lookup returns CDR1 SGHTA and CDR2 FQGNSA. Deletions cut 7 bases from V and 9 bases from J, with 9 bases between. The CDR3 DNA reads TGTGCCAGCAAGGCTGTCCGGGAGCTGTTTTTT. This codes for CASKAVRELFF.

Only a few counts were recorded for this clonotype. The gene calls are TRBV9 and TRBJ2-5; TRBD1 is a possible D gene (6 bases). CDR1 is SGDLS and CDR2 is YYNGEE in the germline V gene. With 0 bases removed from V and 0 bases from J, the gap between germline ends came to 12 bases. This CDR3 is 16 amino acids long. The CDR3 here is CASSVEWDIDQETQYF. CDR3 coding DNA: TGTGCCAGCAGCGTAGAATGGGACATAGACCAAGAGACCCAGTACTTC.

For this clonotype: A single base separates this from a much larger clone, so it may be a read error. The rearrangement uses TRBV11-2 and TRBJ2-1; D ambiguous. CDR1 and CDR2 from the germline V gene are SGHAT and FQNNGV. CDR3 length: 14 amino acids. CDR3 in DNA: TGTGCCAGCAGCTTATTGGGTCCCTACAATGCGCAGTTCTTC. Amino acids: CASSLLGPYNAQFF.

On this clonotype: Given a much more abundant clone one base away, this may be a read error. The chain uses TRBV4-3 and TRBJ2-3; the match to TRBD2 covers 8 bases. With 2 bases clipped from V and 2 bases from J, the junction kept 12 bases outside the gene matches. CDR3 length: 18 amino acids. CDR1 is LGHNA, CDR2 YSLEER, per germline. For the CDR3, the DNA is TGCGCCAGCAGCCAAAGGCCCGCGGCGGGGGGAGCCACAGATACGCAGTATTTT. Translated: CASSQRPAAGGATDTQYF.

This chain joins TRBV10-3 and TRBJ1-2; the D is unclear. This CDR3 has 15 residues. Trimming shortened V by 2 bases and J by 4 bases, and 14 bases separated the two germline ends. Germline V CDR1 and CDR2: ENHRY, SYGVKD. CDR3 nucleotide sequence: TGTGCCATCAGTGAGCAAGGCAGCGCCTTCTATGGCTACACCTTC. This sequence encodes CAISEQGSAFYGYTF.